This TCR beta chain was obtained from a study of cytomegalovirus exposure and HLA in healthy donors. Primers: 60 Vbeta forward and 13 Jbeta reverse. Sequenced by immunoSEQ multiplex PCR; TCRdb stores in-frame clones only, minus some. The table shows approximately 190,000 clones, with 80% occurring only once. Germline CDR1 MNHEY, CDR2 SMNVEV (reference sequence). This CDR3 has 15 amino acids. Trimming removed 6 bases from V and 2 bases from J; junction bases left unmatched: 7. The chain links TRBV27 to TRBJ2-3, with TRBD1 matching over 8 bases. This TCR was sampled from a man in his forties or fifties in good health and CMV-seropositive. Sequencing input: PBMCs. CDR3 nucleotides: TGTGCCAGCAGCAGGACAGGGTTACTCACAGATACGCAGTATTTT. This gives the protein CASSRTGLLTDTQYF.